This T cell receptor (beta chain) was obtained from a study of beta chain features in type 1 diabetes. Study information: Age and gender were similar between patients and healthy donors, as were cell yields.

All of the isolated RNA was reverse transcribed, so expressed TCRB transcripts were sequenced. Repertoires were generated with immunoSEQ multiplex PCR, while TCRdb's copy carries only in-frame clones and drops some. The table lists some 360,000 clones, around 20% of them singletons. General observations from the study: In every one of the four CD4+ subsets, TCRB CDR3s were moderately but significantly shorter in Type 1 diabetes patients. The similarity of naive, central memory and Treg TCRB repertoires appeared greater among patients than among healthy donors.

Regarding this clone: Its cognate antigen is unknown.

The J segment lost 4 bases and the V segment lost 5 bases, leaving 4 bases of the junction unmatched. This CDR3 has 14 residues. Germline V gene sequence: CDR1 KGHSH, CDR2 LQKENI. This receptor was taken from a woman younger than 35 in good health. This chain uses TRBV18 with TRBJ1-5, with 8 bases matching TRBD1. Sequences were obtained from naive CD4+ T cells from blood. The CDR3 DNA reads TGTGCCAGCTCAGCCGACAGGGGAAATCAGCCCCAGCATTTT. Its translation: CASSADRGNQPQHF.